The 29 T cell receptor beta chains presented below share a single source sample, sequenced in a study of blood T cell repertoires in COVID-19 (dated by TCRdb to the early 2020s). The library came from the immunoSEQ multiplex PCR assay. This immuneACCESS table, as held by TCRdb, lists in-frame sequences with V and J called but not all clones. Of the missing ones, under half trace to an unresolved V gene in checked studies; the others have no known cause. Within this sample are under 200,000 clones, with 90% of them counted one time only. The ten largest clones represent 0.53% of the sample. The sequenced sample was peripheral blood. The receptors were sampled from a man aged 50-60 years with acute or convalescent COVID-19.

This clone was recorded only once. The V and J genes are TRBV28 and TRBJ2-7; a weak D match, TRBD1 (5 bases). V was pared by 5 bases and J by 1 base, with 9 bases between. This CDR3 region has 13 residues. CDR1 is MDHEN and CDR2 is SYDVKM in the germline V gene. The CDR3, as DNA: TGTGCCAGCAGTGCGCAGGGTTCCTACGAGCAGTACTTC. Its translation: CASSAQGSYEQYF.

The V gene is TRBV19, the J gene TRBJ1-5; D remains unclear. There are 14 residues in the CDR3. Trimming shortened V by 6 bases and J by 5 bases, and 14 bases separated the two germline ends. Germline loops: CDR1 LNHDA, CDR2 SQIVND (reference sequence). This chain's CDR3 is CASRETRGYQPQHF. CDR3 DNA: TGTGCCAGTAGGGAGACACGAGGGTATCAGCCCCAGCATTTT.

The CDR3: CASQPVGTGSYEQYF. CDR3 DNA: TGTGCCAGCCAGCCCGTCGGGACAGGGTCTTACGAGCAGTACTTC. This rearrangement joins TRBV27 to TRBJ2-7; 9 nucleotides agree with TRBD1. Unmatched junction bases numbered 12, after V lost 8 bases and J lost 4 bases. CDR3 size: 15 residues. Germline-derived CDR1 and CDR2 are MNHEY and SMNVEV (reference sequence).

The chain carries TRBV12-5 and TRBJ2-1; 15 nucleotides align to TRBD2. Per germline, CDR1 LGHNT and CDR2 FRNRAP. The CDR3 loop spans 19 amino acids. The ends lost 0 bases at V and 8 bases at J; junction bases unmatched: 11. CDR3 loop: CASGLVYDGTSGRSDEQFF. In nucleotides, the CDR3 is TGTGCTAGTGGTTTGGTATACGACGGGACTAGCGGGAGGTCCGATGAGCAGTTCTTC.

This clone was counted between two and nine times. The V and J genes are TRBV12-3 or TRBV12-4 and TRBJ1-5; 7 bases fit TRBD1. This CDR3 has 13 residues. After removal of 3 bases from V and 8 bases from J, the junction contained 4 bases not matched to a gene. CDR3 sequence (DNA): TGTGCCAGCAGTTTGAGTCAGGGGGAGCCCCAGCATTTT. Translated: CASSLSQGEPQHF.

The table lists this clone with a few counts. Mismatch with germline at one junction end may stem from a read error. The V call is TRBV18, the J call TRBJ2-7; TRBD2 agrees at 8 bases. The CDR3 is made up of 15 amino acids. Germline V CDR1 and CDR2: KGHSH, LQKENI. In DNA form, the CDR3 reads TGTGCCAGCTCCCCACCGGGACTAGGGACCTACGAGCAGTACTTC. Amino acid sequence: CASSPPGLGTYEQYF.

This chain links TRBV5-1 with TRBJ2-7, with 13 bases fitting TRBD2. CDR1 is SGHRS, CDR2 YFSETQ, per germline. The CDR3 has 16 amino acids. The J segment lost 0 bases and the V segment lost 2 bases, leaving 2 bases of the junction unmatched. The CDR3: CASSFRTSGSSYEQYF. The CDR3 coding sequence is TGCGCCAGCAGCTTCCGGACTAGCGGGAGCTCCTACGAGCAGTACTTC.

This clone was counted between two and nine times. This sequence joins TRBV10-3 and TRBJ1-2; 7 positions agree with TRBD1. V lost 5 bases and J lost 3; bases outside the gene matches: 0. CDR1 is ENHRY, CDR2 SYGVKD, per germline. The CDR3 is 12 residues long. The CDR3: CAISTGDYGYTF. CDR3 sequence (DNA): TGTGCCATCAGTACAGGGGACTATGGCTACACCTTC.

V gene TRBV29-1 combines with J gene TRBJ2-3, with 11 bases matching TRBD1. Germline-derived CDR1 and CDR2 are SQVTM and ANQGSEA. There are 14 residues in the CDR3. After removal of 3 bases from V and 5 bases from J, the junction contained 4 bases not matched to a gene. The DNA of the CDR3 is TGCAGCGTTGAGGACAGGGGGCAAGAAGATACGCAGTATTTT. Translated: CSVEDRGQEDTQYF.

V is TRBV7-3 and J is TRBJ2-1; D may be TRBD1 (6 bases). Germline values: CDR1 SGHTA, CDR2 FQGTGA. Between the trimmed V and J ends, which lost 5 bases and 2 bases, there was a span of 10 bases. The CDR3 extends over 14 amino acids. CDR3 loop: CASSPTGPYNEQFF. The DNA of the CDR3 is TGTGCCAGCAGCCCAACAGGGCCCTACAATGAGCAGTTCTTC.

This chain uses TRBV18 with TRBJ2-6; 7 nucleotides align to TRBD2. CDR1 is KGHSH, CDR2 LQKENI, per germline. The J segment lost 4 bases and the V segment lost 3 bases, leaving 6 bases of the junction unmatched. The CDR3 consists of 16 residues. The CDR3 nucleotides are TGTGCCAGCTCACCCCGGGCGGGGGACGGGGCCAACGTCCTGACTTTC. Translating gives CASSPRAGDGANVLTF. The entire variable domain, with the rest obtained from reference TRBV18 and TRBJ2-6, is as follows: NAGVMQNPRHLVRRRGQEARLRCSPMKGHSHVYWYRQLPEEGLKFMVYLQKENIIDESGMPKERFSAEFPKEGPSILRIQQVVRGDSAAYFCASSPRAGDGANVLTFGAGSRLTVL.

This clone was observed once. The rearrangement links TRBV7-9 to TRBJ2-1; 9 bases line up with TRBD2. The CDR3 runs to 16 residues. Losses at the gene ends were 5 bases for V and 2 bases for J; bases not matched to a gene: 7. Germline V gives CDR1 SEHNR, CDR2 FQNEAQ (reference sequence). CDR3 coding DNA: TGTGCCAGCAGCCCCACAGCGGGGGGTACCTACAATGAGCAGTTCTTC. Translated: CASSPTAGGTYNEQFF.

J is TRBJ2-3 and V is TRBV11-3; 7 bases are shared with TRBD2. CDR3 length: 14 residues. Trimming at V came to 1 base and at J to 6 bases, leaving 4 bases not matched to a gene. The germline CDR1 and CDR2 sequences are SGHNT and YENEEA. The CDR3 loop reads CASSLAGGMDTQYF. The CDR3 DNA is TGTGCCAGCAGCTTAGCGGGAGGAATGGATACGCAGTATTTT.

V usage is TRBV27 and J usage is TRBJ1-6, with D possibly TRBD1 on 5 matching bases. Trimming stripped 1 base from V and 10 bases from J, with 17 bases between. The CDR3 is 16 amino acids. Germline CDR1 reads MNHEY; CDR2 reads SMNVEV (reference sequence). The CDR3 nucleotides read TGTGCCAGCAGTTTATTTGCCGGGGCCGCGGGATCACCCCTCCACTTT. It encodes CASSLFAGAAGSPLHF.

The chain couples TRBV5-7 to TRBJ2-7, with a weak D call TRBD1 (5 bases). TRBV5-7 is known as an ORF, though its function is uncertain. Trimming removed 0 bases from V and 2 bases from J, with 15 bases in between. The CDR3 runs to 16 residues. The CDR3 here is CASSLGQGSPTYEQYF. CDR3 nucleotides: TGTGCCAGCAGCTTGGGCCAGGGATCTCCTACCTACGAGCAGTACTTC.

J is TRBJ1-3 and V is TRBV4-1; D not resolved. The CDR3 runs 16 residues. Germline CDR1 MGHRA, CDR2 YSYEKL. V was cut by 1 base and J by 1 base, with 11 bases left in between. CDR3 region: CASSQGPGRSGNTIYF. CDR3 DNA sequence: TGCGCCAGCAGCCAAGGTCCGGGAAGGTCTGGAAACACCATATATTTT.

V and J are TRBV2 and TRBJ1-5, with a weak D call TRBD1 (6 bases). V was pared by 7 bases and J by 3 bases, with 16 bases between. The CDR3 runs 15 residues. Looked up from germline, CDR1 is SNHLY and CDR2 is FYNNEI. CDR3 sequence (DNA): TGTGCCAGCACCGAGGGGGGGCAGGACAATCAGCCCCAGCATTTT. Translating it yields CASTEGGQDNQPQHF. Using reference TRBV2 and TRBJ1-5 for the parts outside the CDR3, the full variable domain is EPEVTQTPSHQVTQMGQEVILRCVPISNHLYFYWYRQILGQKVEFLVSFYNNEISEKSEIFDDQFSVERPDGSNFTLKIRSTKLEDSAMYFCASTEGGQDNQPQHFGDGTRLSIL.

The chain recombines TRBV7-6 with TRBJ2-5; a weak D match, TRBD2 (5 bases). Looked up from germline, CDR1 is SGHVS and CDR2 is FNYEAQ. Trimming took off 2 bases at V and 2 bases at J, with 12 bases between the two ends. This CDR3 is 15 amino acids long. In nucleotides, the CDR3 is TGTGCCAGCAGCTTATTAGCGAAAACGCAAGAGACCCAGTACTTC. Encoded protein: CASSLLAKTQETQYF.

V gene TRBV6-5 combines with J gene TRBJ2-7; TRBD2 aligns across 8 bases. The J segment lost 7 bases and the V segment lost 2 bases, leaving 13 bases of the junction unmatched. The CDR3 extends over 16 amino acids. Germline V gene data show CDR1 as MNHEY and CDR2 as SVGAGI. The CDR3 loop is CASSYEGLAPRGEQYF. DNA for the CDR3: TGTGCCAGCAGTTACGAAGGACTAGCACCCCGAGGGGAGCAGTACTTC.

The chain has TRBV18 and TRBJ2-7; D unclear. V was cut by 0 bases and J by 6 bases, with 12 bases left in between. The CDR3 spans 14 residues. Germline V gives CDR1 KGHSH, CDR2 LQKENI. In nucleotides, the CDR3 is TGTGCCAGCTCACCACCTAACGATCCTAGCGAGCAGTACTTC. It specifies CASSPPNDPSEQYF.

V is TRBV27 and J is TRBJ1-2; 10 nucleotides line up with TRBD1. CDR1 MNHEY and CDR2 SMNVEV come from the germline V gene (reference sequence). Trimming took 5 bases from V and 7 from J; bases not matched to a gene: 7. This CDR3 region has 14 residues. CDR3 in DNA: TGTGCCAGCAGTAAAGAGGGACAGGGGTTTGGCTACACCTTC. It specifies CASSKEGQGFGYTF.

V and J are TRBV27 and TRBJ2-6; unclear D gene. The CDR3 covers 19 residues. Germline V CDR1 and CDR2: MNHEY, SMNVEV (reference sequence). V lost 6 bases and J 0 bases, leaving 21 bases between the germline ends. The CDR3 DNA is TGTGCCAGCAGGGCCCCCCGGGTCCAAAGCCGCTCTGGGGCCAACGTCCTGACTTTC. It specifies CASRAPRVQSRSGANVLTF.

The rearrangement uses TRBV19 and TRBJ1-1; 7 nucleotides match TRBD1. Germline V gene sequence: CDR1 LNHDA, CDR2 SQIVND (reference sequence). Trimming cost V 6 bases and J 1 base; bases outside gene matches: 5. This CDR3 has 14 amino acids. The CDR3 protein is CASRHRGGNTEAFF. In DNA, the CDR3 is TGTGCCAGTAGACACAGGGGAGGGAACACTGAAGCTTTCTTT.

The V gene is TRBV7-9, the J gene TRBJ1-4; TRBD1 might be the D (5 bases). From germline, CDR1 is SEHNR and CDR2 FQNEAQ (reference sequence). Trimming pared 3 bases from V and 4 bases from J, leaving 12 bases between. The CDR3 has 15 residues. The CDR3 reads CASSLVSGINEKLFF. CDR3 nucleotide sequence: TGTGCCAGCAGCTTGGTCTCAGGGATTAATGAAAAACTGTTTTTT.

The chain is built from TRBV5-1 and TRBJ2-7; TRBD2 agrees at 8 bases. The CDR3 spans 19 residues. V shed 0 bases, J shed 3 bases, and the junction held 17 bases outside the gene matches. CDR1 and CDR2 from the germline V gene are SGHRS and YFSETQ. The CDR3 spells CASSLASGSGTLLNYEQYF. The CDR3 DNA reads TGCGCCAGCAGCTTGGCTTCGGGTAGCGGGACCCTGCTAAACTACGAGCAGTACTTC.

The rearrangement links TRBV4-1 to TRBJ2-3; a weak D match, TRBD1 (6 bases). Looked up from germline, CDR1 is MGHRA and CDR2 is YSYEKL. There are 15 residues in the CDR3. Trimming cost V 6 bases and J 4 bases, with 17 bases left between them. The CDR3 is CASRPGQTIADTQYF. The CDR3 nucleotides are TGCGCCAGCAGACCAGGACAGACTATAGCAGATACGCAGTATTTT.

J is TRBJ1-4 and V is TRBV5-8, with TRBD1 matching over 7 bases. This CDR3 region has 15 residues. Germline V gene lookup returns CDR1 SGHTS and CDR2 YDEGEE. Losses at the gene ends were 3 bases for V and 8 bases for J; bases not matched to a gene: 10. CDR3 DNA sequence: TGTGCCAGCAGCTCTGGACAGGCTCGGGGGGAAAAACTGTTTTTT. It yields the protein CASSSGQARGEKLFF.

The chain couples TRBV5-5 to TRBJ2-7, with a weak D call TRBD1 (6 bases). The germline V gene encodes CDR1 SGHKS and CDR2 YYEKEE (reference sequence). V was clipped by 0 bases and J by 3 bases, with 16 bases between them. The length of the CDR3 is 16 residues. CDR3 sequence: CASSLGGRRGYYEQYF. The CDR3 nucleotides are TGTGCCAGCAGCTTGGGGGGGCGCCGGGGCTACTACGAGCAGTACTTC.

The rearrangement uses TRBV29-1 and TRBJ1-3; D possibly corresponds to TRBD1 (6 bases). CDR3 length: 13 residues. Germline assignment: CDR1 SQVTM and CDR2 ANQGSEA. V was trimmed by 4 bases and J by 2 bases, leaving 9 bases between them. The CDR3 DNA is TGCAGCGTTGGTTCAGGGGCTGGAAACACCATATATTTT. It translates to CSVGSGAGNTIYF.